Shown below are 27 T cell receptor beta chains from a single sample sequenced in a study of shared clonotypes between healthy human individuals. Clones were sequenced by immunoSEQ multiplex PCR, and TCRdb holds only the in-frame ones, with some missing. Of hundreds of thousands of clones in the sample, roughly 96% were seen once. Source material: memory CD8+ T cells sorted from blood. The subset is: CD45RO+ cells pooled with CCR7-negative TemRA cells. These receptor sequences come from a man aged 25-40 years in good health.

As for this clone: One junction end disagrees with the germline gene, perhaps due to a read error. The V call is TRBV6-5, the J call TRBJ1-1, with 8 bases lining up with TRBD1. Germline V gene lookup returns CDR1 MNHEY and CDR2 SVGAGI. The CDR3 sequence is 16 residues long. This CDR3 reads CASSYRGWGANSEAFF. The CDR3 DNA is TGTGCCAGCAGCTACAGGGGGTGGGGAGCGAACAGTGAAGCTTTCTTT.

This clone was observed once. This chain connects TRBV5-1 to TRBJ2-3; TRBD2 matches 7 bases. Trimming removed 5 bases from V and 0 bases from J; junction bases left unmatched: 6. Germline CDR1 and CDR2: SGHRS and YFSETQ. The CDR3 totals 15 residues. The CDR3 region has the DNA TGCGCCAGCAGAGGGGACTACTACAGCACAGATACGCAGTATTTT. Its translation is CASRGDYYSTDTQYF.

CDR3 coding DNA: TGCGCCAGCACCGCTCGACAGGGAAAGGAGGGAGAGACCCAGTACTTC. This gives the protein CASTARQGKEGETQYF. The chain has TRBV10-2 and TRBJ2-5, with a weak D call TRBD1 (7 bases). Deletions cut 7 bases from V and 4 bases from J, with 22 bases between. Germline CDR1 reads WSHSY; CDR2 reads SAAADI. This CDR3 region has 16 residues.

The chain's CDR3 is CASSYLRETYEQYF. The CDR3 DNA reads as TGTGCCAGCAGTTACCTCCGGGAGACCTACGAGCAGTACTTC. The chain combines TRBV6-6 with TRBJ2-7, with a weak D call TRBD2 (6 bases). Trimming stripped 2 bases from V and 2 bases from J, with 10 bases between. The CDR3 runs 14 residues. In germline, CDR1 is MNHNY, CDR2 SVGAGI (reference sequence).

The rearrangement links TRBV6-6 to TRBJ2-5; either TRBD1 or TRBD2 may supply D (5 bases each). Trimming took 2 bases from V and 4 from J, leaving 8 bases between them. CDR3 size: 13 residues. Germline V gene data show CDR1 as MNHNY and CDR2 as SVGAGI (reference sequence). The CDR3 spells CASSYAGTETQYF. CDR3 nucleotides: TGTGCCAGCAGTTACGCCGGGACAGAGACCCAGTACTTC.

The chain couples TRBV6-6 to TRBJ1-5; D possibly corresponds to TRBD1 (5 bases). The CDR3 is made up of 14 amino acids. V shed 2 bases and J shed 4 bases, with 9 bases lying between them. Germline CDR1 MNHNY, CDR2 SVGAGI (reference sequence). The CDR3 nucleotides are TGTGCCAGCAGTTACGGGACGGAGAATCAGCCCCAGCATTTT. Residues: CASSYGTENQPQHF.

This rearrangement joins TRBV14 to TRBJ2-5; D may be TRBD2 (6 bases). The germline V and J ends were trimmed by 0 bases and 5 bases, with 16 bases remaining between them. CDR3 size: 16 residues. Per the germline V gene, CDR1 is SGHDN and CDR2 is FVKESK. The CDR3 DNA follows: TGTGCCAGCAGCCAAGAAGGCCGACTAGTTATGGAGACCCAGTACTTC. It is translated as CASSQEGRLVMETQYF.

The rearrangement joins TRBV28 to TRBJ2-7; D remains ambiguous. CDR1 is MDHEN and CDR2 is SYDVKM in the germline V gene. The germline V and J ends were trimmed by 3 bases and 1 base, with 7 bases remaining between them. The CDR3 length is 13 residues. CDR3 loop: CASSFSSSYEQYF. CDR3 coding DNA: TGTGCCAGCAGTTTTTCCTCATCCTACGAGCAGTACTTC.

The chain has TRBV5-5 and TRBJ2-5, with TRBD1 as a possible D gene (6 bases). From germline, CDR1 is SGHKS and CDR2 YYEKEE (reference sequence). This CDR3 region has 13 residues. The V gene lost 1 base and the J gene lost 5 bases, with 9 bases spanning the gap. CDR3: CASSLTGWETQYF. In nucleotides, the CDR3 is TGTGCCAGCAGCTTGACAGGGTGGGAGACCCAGTACTTC.

The gene calls are TRBV19 and TRBJ1-5; 9 nucleotides line up with TRBD1. Germline trimming cut 6 bases from V and 1 base from J; bases unmatched to any gene: 4. Per the germline V gene, CDR1 is LNHDA and CDR2 is SQIVND (reference sequence). This CDR3 spans 15 amino acids. CDR3 DNA sequence: TGTGCCAGTAGAAGACAGGGGGGGAGCAATCAGCCCCAGCATTTT. Translated: CASRRQGGSNQPQHF.

This rearrangement joins TRBV15 to TRBJ2-1, with 8 bases aligning to TRBD2. The trim removed 8 bases at V and 8 bases at J, leaving 14 bases unmatched. Germline loops: CDR1 LNHNV, CDR2 YYDKDF (reference sequence). This CDR3 has 15 residues. CDR3 sequence reads: CATDGGAGVLDEQFF. Written as DNA, the CDR3 is TGTGCCACCGATGGGGGAGCGGGAGTTTTGGATGAGCAGTTCTTC.

The chain couples TRBV7-9 to TRBJ1-1; D perhaps matches TRBD1 (6 bases). The CDR3 sequence is 16 residues long. The germline V and J ends were trimmed by 1 base and 3 bases, with 15 bases remaining between them. The germline V gene encodes CDR1 SEHNR and CDR2 FQNEAQ (reference sequence). Written as DNA, the CDR3 is TGTGCCAGCAGCTTAGTGTCTCGGGGGCTTGACACTGAAGCTTTCTTT. This codes for CASSLVSRGLDTEAFF.

The J gene is TRBJ2-2, the V gene TRBV4-1, with 8 bases aligning to TRBD2. Trimming cost V 4 bases and J 6 bases; bases outside gene matches: 7. Germline CDR1 MGHRA, CDR2 YSYEKL. The CDR3 spans 15 residues. CDR3 sequence (DNA): TGCGCCAGCAGCCTGGGACTAGGAGAAGCCGGGGAGCTGTTTTTT. Its translation is CASSLGLGEAGELFF.

The genes are TRBV4-1 and TRBJ1-1; D is undetermined. Germline lookup yields CDR1 MGHRA and CDR2 YSYEKL. Trimming left V 5 bases short and J 6 bases short, with 10 bases between. The CDR3 loop spans 12 amino acids. CDR3 in amino acids: CASSLVGSEAFF. CDR3 nucleotides: TGCGCCAGCAGCTTAGTTGGGTCTGAAGCTTTCTTT.

The CDR3 bases are TGTGCCAGCAGCTTGGCTAGCGGCAATGAGCAGTTCTTC. Protein: CASSLASGNEQFF. The gene calls are TRBV5-4 and TRBJ2-1; 7 positions match TRBD2. CDR3 length: 13 residues. Germline CDR1 is SGHNT and CDR2 is YYREEE (reference sequence). The V and J ends lost 0 bases and 6 bases, in that order; junction bases with no gene match: 0.

The J gene is TRBJ2-7, the V gene TRBV28, with D tentatively TRBD1 (5 bases). This CDR3 contains 11 residues. Trimming took 8 bases from V and 6 from J, leaving 11 bases between them. The germline V gene has CDR1 MDHEN and CDR2 SYDVKM. CDR3 nucleotide sequence: TGTGCCAGCGGAACAGGCGGCGAGCAGTACTTC. It encodes CASGTGGEQYF.

Points on this clone: Different DNA sequences within this sample yield the same CDR3. V usage is TRBV2 and J usage is TRBJ1-3, with D uncertain. The CDR3 has 12 residues. V shed 3 bases and J shed 3 bases, with 3 bases lying between them. Germline CDR1 reads SNHLY; CDR2 reads FYNNEI. The CDR3 protein is CASSEGGNTIYF. For the CDR3, the DNA is TGTGCCAGCAGTGAGGGTGGAAACACCATATATTTT.

J is TRBJ2-5 and V is TRBV2; either TRBD1 or TRBD2 may fit D (6 bases each). The CDR3 consists of 13 residues. Deletions cut 8 bases from V and 7 bases from J, with 17 bases between. CDR1 is SNHLY and CDR2 is FYNNEI in the germline V gene. The CDR3 bases are TGTGCCAGCTTTAGGGGGGATGTCGGGACCCAGTACTTC. Its protein product is CASFRGDVGTQYF.

The chain carries TRBV13 and TRBJ2-7, with D unresolved. Per the germline V gene, CDR1 is PRHDT and CDR2 is FYEKMQ (reference sequence). Trimming left V 3 bases short and J 2 bases short, with 8 bases between. CDR3 length: 13 amino acids. The CDR3 here is CASSFLQTYEQYF. CDR3 in DNA: TGTGCCAGCAGCTTTTTGCAGACCTACGAGCAGTACTTC.

The sample holds one count of this clone. Written as DNA, the CDR3 is TGTGCCAGCAGAGTAGGGCTCGGGACCTACGAGCAGTACTTC. Amino acids: CASRVGLGTYEQYF. The chain couples TRBV27 to TRBJ2-7, with D perhaps TRBD2 (5 bases). Germline V CDR1 and CDR2: MNHEY, SMNVEV (reference sequence). The germline V and J ends were trimmed by 6 bases and 2 bases, with 14 bases remaining between them. The CDR3 has 14 amino acids.

V and J are TRBV30 and TRBJ1-5; maybe TRBD1 (5 bases). This CDR3 contains 13 residues. The V gene's germline CDR1 is GTSNPN and CDR2 SVGIG (reference sequence). V dropped 1 base and J dropped 6 bases, with 10 bases sitting between them. CDR3 loop: CAWSEGPSQPQHF. The CDR3 DNA is TGTGCCTGGAGTGAGGGGCCTAGTCAGCCCCAGCATTTT.

The genes are TRBV28 and TRBJ2-4, with TRBD2 as a possible D gene (5 bases). The germline CDR1 and CDR2 sequences are MDHEN and SYDVKM. The CDR3 runs 12 residues. V lost 6 bases, J lost 6 bases, and 9 bases lay in between. The CDR3 DNA reads as TGTGCCAGCAGCGGACTGATAAACATTCAGTACTTC. It translates to CASSGLINIQYF.

This clone was found once. V usage is TRBV5-6 and J usage is TRBJ2-3, with D perhaps TRBD1 (6 bases). The germline CDR1 and CDR2 sequences are SGHDT and YYEEEE. CDR3 length equals 17 residues. Trimming took 4 bases from V and 3 from J, leaving 21 bases between them. Here the CDR3 reads CASSGGLDSSTTDTQYF. The CDR3 DNA follows: TGTGCCAGCAGCGGAGGATTGGACAGTTCGACGACAGATACGCAGTATTTT.

The chain carries TRBV29-1 and TRBJ2-3, with 7 bases identical to TRBD1. Per the germline V gene, CDR1 is SQVTM and CDR2 is ANQGSEA. The CDR3 runs 14 residues. This chain's CDR3 is CSGANDRVTDTQYF. In DNA, the CDR3 is TGCAGTGGGGCCAATGACAGGGTGACAGATACGCAGTATTTT.

The chain has TRBV11-2 and TRBJ1-2; D may be TRBD1 (6 bases). V lost 0 bases, J lost 4 bases, and 12 bases lay in between. The CDR3 is 15 residues long. Germline values: CDR1 SGHAT, CDR2 FQNNGV. The CDR3 here is CASSLEQGGGYGYTF. The CDR3, as DNA: TGTGCCAGCAGCTTAGAACAGGGTGGGGGCTATGGCTACACCTTC.

The V and J genes are TRBV29-1 and TRBJ2-1; 9 bases agree with TRBD2. Germline loops: CDR1 SQVTM, CDR2 ANQGSEA. CDR3 length: 16 amino acids. Germline trimming cut 6 bases from V and 5 bases from J; bases unmatched to any gene: 14. The DNA of the CDR3 is TGCAGCGTCGGACGTATTAGCGGGAGAATCGACAATGAGCAGTTCTTC. Translation: CSVGRISGRIDNEQFF.

The count of this clone is one. The gene calls are TRBV19 and TRBJ2-6, with 8 bases lining up with TRBD2. Germline CDR1 LNHDA, CDR2 SQIVND (reference sequence). V was clipped by 7 bases and J by 1 base; unmatched bases: 9. The CDR3 has 17 residues. The CDR3 DNA reads as TGTGCCAGTACAAAAAGCGGGAGAATGTCTGGGGCCAACGTCCTGACTTTC. Protein product: CASTKSGRMSGANVLTF.